These 8 T cell receptor beta chains share one sample of origin, sequenced in a study of neoadjuvant nivolumab and ipilimumab in lung cancer. The protocol was immunoSEQ multiplex PCR, while the TCRdb copy is restricted to in-frame clones and leaves out a portion. The sample contains 20,000 or so clones, 75% to 85% of which appear only once. The sample was tumor tissue, taken after neoadjuvant nivolumab, alone or with ipilimumab, at or shortly before surgery. These receptor sequences come from an adult with non-small cell lung cancer.

This clone was counted a single time. The chain links TRBV7-8 to TRBJ2-7; TRBD1 aligns across 8 bases. The CDR3 is 14 residues long. Unmatched junction bases numbered 6, after V lost 4 bases and J lost 4 bases. The germline CDR1 and CDR2 sequences are SGHVS and FQNEAQ. CDR3 sequence: CASSSGRGQYEQYF. The DNA for the CDR3 is TGTGCCAGCAGCTCGGGCAGGGGGCAGTACGAGCAGTACTTC.

The gene calls are TRBV27 and TRBJ1-4, with a possible D match to TRBD1 (6 bases). This CDR3 contains 15 residues. Germline V CDR1 and CDR2: MNHEY, SMNVEV (reference sequence). The V end was cut by 1 base, the J end by 3 bases, with 9 bases between. The DNA of the CDR3 is TGTGCCAGCAGTTTATATGGACAGTCTAATGAAAAACTGTTTTTT. It translates to CASSLYGQSNEKLFF.

This chain uses TRBV19 with TRBJ1-2; D gene unclear. CDR1 and CDR2 (germline): LNHDA, SQIVND (reference sequence). V was shortened by 3 bases and J by 8 bases, with 10 bases between the two germline ends. This CDR3 spans 12 amino acids. CDR3 protein: CASSMGRAGYTF. In DNA, the CDR3 is TGTGCCAGTAGTATGGGAAGGGCCGGCTACACCTTC.

This clone was detected only once. V usage is TRBV5-6 and J usage is TRBJ1-2, with 9 bases that match TRBD1. Germline CDR1 is SGHDT and CDR2 is YYEEEE. The J segment lost 4 bases and the V segment lost 3 bases, leaving 4 bases of the junction unmatched. The CDR3 runs to 14 residues. In nucleotides, the CDR3 is TGTGCCAGCAGCTCGGGACAGGGAATCTATGGCTACACCTTC. Translating it yields CASSSGQGIYGYTF.

The chain uses TRBV2 and TRBJ1-1, with D maybe TRBD1 (6 bases). This CDR3 is built from 15 residues. Per the germline V gene, CDR1 is SNHLY and CDR2 is FYNNEI. Trimming stripped 7 bases from V and 6 bases from J, with 21 bases between. CDR3 amino acids: CASTRRGGASPEAFF. In nucleotides, the CDR3 is TGTGCCAGCACCAGAAGGGGGGGCGCATCCCCTGAAGCTTTCTTT.

The chain recombines TRBV18 with TRBJ2-2; D remains ambiguous. Germline assignment: CDR1 KGHSH and CDR2 LQKENI. V dropped 1 base and J dropped 1 base, with 10 bases sitting between them. This CDR3 region has 16 residues. The CDR3 bases are TGTGCCAGCTCACCACTCTCGGCAGGGAACACCGGGGAGCTGTTTTTT. Its translation is CASSPLSAGNTGELFF.

The chain is built from TRBV7-6 and TRBJ2-7, with D tentatively TRBD1 or TRBD2 (5 bases each). With 1 base removed from V and 1 base from J, the gap between germline ends came to 8 bases. CDR1 and CDR2 (germline): SGHVS, FNYEAQ. The CDR3 is 14 amino acids. The CDR3 is CASSLGDGSYEQYF. The CDR3 nucleotides are TGTGCCAGCAGCTTAGGGGACGGTTCCTACGAGCAGTACTTC.

Judged by abundance, this clone is large. V gene TRBV5-3 combines with J gene TRBJ2-2; D unclear. TRBV5-3 is treated as an ORF (open reading frame) with a function not yet certain. Trimming removed 1 base at V and 4 bases at J, with 8 bases between. The CDR3 loop spans 14 amino acids. CDR3 DNA: TGTGCCAGAAGCTTGTATGAGGTCACCGGGGAGCTGTTTTTT. Encoded protein: CARSLYEVTGELFF.